This T cell receptor beta chain was recorded in a study of regulatory T cells in long-lasting Graves disease. Background on the study: To qualify as persistent, Graves' disease required over 5 years of antithyroid drugs with positive TSH receptor antibodies. Points from the study as a whole: Persistent disease preferred TRBV28, TRBJ1-2 and TRBJ2-5. Owing to a sample size that was small, accuracy may have been reduced.

Germline V lookup: CDR1 MDHEN, CDR2 SYDVKM. Trimming stripped 3 bases from V and 0 bases from J, with 14 bases between. The CDR3 totals 16 residues. This clonotype was seen ten or more times. The antigen is unknown. Through Arm-PCR of CDR3 regions and iRepertoire HTBI primers, TCR beta libraries were built. In TCRdb, the multiplex PCR reads were re-called with MiXCR into one record per CDR3 protein. The profile covers about 430,000 distinct CDR3 sequences, with 21% appearing a single time and more than 13% taken by the ten largest. Time point defined: persistent/refractory GD, antithyroid drugs over 5 years with positive TRAb. PBMC RNA served as the TCR library source.

The specimen was peripheral blood mononuclear cells (PBMCs), collected when the disease was refractory, from a patient treated with antithyroid drugs. This sequence was found in a female donor with Graves disease. V gene TRBV28 combines with J gene TRBJ1-1; possible D gene TRBD1, 6 bases. The CDR3 DNA is TGTGCCAGCAGTTTTCCCACGACAGGTATGAACACTGAAGCTTTCTTT. Its protein product is CASSFPTTGMNTEAFF.